This T cell receptor beta chain appears in the sequencing data of a study of T cell responses to AZD1222 COVID-19 vaccine. Whole-study results and caveats: A reported finding is that nearly half of spike-specific TCRs target unmutated variant regions. Donor demographics were predominantly white British with a female majority; clonal diversity may be underestimated. Repertoires were collected only later (after the peak T cell response had occurred). Only 5 or 6 people who got AZD1222 tested seropositive at baseline.

With regard to this clone: What it binds is unknown.

This CDR3 is 14 amino acids long. Germline V gives CDR1 SEHNR, CDR2 FQNEAQ (reference sequence). Trimming shortened V by 7 bases and J by 3 bases, and 15 bases separated the two germline ends. Produced via immunoSEQ multiplex PCR; TCRdb's table is partial and in-frame only. The data show about 150,000 clones, about nine tenths seen once. The input for sequencing was peripheral blood, taken 28 days after the second AZD1222 dose. This rearrangement joins TRBV7-9 to TRBJ1-1; D is uncertain. The sequence came from an adult who received the AZD1222 COVID-19 vaccine. The CDR3: CASNVGLGDTEAFF. Here the CDR3 DNA reads TGTGCCAGCAACGTCGGACTCGGGGACACTGAAGCTTTCTTT.